Presented here are 28 T cell receptor beta chains from one specimen sequenced in a study of memory CD4+ T cells and cytomegalovirus serostatus. The sort gate was single viable CD3+CD4+CD8-CD45RO+ cells for memory CD4+ T cells. Using immunoSEQ multiplex PCR, the repertoire was profiled, and TCRdb retains in-frame clones only, with some absent. In the table there are tens of thousands of clones, more than 70% of which are singletons. The sequenced sample consisted of memory CD4+ T cells from blood. Receptors were obtained from an adult in good health and CMV-seropositive.

There are a few counts of this clone. V usage is TRBV7-2 and J usage is TRBJ2-1, with 7 bases that match TRBD1. Looked up from germline, CDR1 is SGHTA and CDR2 is FQGNSA. The J segment lost 15 bases and the V segment lost 4 bases, leaving 12 bases of the junction unmatched. The CDR3 is made up of 13 amino acids. The CDR3 loop is CASSSTRTGQLFF. The CDR3 DNA reads TGTGCCAGCAGCTCCACACGGACAGGTCAGCTGTTCTTC. Drawing the rest from reference TRBV7-2 and TRBJ2-1, the complete variable domain is GAGVSQSPSNKVTEKGKDVELRCDPISGHTALYWYRQSLGQGLEFLIYFQGNSAPDKSGLPSDRFSAERTGGSVSTLTIQRTQQEDSAVYLCASSSTRTGQLFFGPGTRLTVL.

V gene TRBV19 combines with J gene TRBJ2-5, with D perhaps matching TRBD2 (6 bases). Germline V lookup: CDR1 LNHDA, CDR2 SQIVND (reference sequence). Trimming removed 7 bases at V and 0 bases at J, with 12 bases between. CDR3 length equals 14 residues. CDR3 bases: TGTGCCAGTAATCCCGGGAGAAACCAAGAGACCCAGTACTTC. Its protein is CASNPGRNQETQYF.

The chain is built from TRBV6-6 and TRBJ2-2, with 8 bases identical to TRBD2. J lost 4 bases, V lost 3 bases, and 7 bases had no gene match. Germline-derived CDR1 and CDR2 are MNHNY and SVGAGI (reference sequence). The CDR3 is made up of 16 amino acids. The CDR3 nucleotides are TGTGCCAGCAGTTATAGCGGGACGCGGGTCACCGGGGAGCTGTTTTTT. Its protein product is CASSYSGTRVTGELFF.

V and J are TRBV5-1 and TRBJ1-2; D is uncertain. This CDR3 contains 13 residues. Germline CDR1 reads SGHRS; CDR2 reads YFSETQ. The V end lost 1 base, the J end lost 3 bases, and 7 bases lay between the germline ends. CDR3 coding DNA: TGCGCCAGCAGCTTGACAGACCACTATGGCTACACCTTC. It yields the protein CASSLTDHYGYTF.

This clone was seen more than once but under ten times. The chain joins TRBV6-1 to TRBJ1-2, with 9 bases identical to TRBD1. The CDR3 is 15 amino acids. The V gene end was trimmed by 2 bases and the J gene end by 3 bases; junction bases not matched to a gene: 4. Germline lookup yields CDR1 MNHNS and CDR2 SASEGT. The chain's CDR3 is CASSEKTGGDYGYTF. DNA for the CDR3: TGTGCCAGCAGTGAAAAAACAGGGGGCGACTATGGCTACACCTTC.

The V call is TRBV5-1, the J call TRBJ2-7, with a weak D call TRBD1 (5 bases). V was shortened by 0 bases and J by 2 bases, with 9 bases between the two germline ends. Looked up from germline, CDR1 is SGHRS and CDR2 is YFSETQ. The CDR3 covers 14 residues. The CDR3: CASSLDRMAYEQYF. The CDR3 nucleotides are TGCGCCAGCAGCTTGGACAGGATGGCCTACGAGCAGTACTTC.

J is TRBJ2-7 and V is TRBV7-9, with 8 nucleotides matching TRBD2. The germline CDR1 and CDR2 sequences are SEHNR and FQNEAQ (reference sequence). This CDR3 contains 14 residues. The ends lost 5 bases at V and 6 bases at J; junction bases unmatched: 9. This chain's CDR3 is CASSRRTSRGEQYF. DNA of the CDR3: TGTGCCAGCAGCCGAAGGACTAGCCGGGGCGAGCAGTACTTC. The full variable domain, its missing parts supplied by reference TRBV7-9 and TRBJ2-7, is DTGVSQNPRHKITKRGQNVTFRCDPISEHNRLYWYRQTLGQGPEFLTYFQNEAQLEKSRLLSDRFSAERPKGSFSTLEIQRTEQGDSAMYLCASSRRTSRGEQYFGPGTRLTVT.

V and J are TRBV18 and TRBJ2-2; 7 nucleotides align to TRBD1. The trim removed 2 bases at V and 6 bases at J, leaving 12 bases unmatched. This CDR3 is 17 amino acids long. The germline V gene has CDR1 KGHSH and CDR2 LQKENI. The DNA of the CDR3 is TGTGCCAGCTCACCAAAACAGGGGCTTATTGGATCCGGGGAGCTGTTTTTT. Amino acids: CASSPKQGLIGSGELFF.

This CDR3 reads CASSLDLTDTQYF. The CDR3 nucleotides are TGTGCCAGCAGCCTAGATCTCACAGATACGCAGTATTTT. The chain links TRBV14 to TRBJ2-3, with unresolved D. CDR1 is SGHDN and CDR2 is FVKESK in the germline V gene. There are 13 residues in the CDR3. V was cut by 4 bases and J by 2 bases, with 7 bases left in between.

The V call is TRBV18, the J call TRBJ2-6; D is possibly TRBD1 (7 bases). Germline V gene data show CDR1 as KGHSH and CDR2 as LQKENI. The CDR3 sequence is 17 residues long. Trimming removed 3 bases from V and 0 bases from J, with 12 bases in between. Here the CDR3 reads CASSPNRGGSGANVLTF. The CDR3 region has the DNA TGTGCCAGCTCACCCAACAGGGGAGGCTCTGGGGCCAACGTCCTGACTTTC.

In its sample, this clone was seen once. The V gene is TRBV5-1, the J gene TRBJ2-5; 9 bases line up with TRBD1. Trimming at V came to 0 bases and at J to 1 base, leaving 4 bases not matched to a gene. Germline CDR1 is SGHRS and CDR2 is YFSETQ. This CDR3 region has 16 residues. The CDR3: CASSLGTGAGQETQYF. The CDR3 DNA sequence: TGCGCCAGCAGCTTGGGGACAGGGGCTGGCCAAGAGACCCAGTACTTC.

V usage is TRBV9 and J usage is TRBJ2-5, with D tentatively TRBD2 (6 bases). Germline lookup yields CDR1 SGDLS and CDR2 YYNGEE. The V gene lost 0 bases and the J gene lost 3 bases, with 12 bases spanning the gap. This CDR3 has 15 amino acids. CDR3 loop: CASSVEAGGKETQYF. For the CDR3, the DNA is TGTGCCAGCAGCGTAGAAGCAGGAGGGAAAGAGACCCAGTACTTC.

This clone was seen just once. The chain employs TRBV18 and TRBJ2-3, with a weak D call TRBD1 (6 bases). CDR1 is KGHSH and CDR2 is LQKENI in the germline V gene. The V gene lost 4 bases and the J gene lost 5 bases, with 16 bases spanning the gap. This CDR3 has 15 amino acids. The CDR3 loop reads CASSRDRQGKDTQYF. The CDR3 DNA sequence: TGTGCCAGCTCACGAGACAGGCAGGGGAAAGATACGCAGTATTTT.

The genes are TRBV5-1 and TRBJ2-5; D unclear. Germline CDR1 and CDR2: SGHRS and YFSETQ. V gave up 0 bases and J gave up 3 bases, with 3 bases separating them. The CDR3 has 12 residues. The CDR3 region is CASSLGEETQYF. CDR3 DNA sequence: TGCGCCAGCAGCTTGGGGGAAGAGACCCAGTACTTC.

The CDR3 nucleotides read TGTGCCACCAAGAACGGGGGTAAACAAGAGACCCAGTACTTC. Translation gives CATKNGGKQETQYF. The chain has TRBV15 and TRBJ2-5; perhaps TRBD2 as D (6 bases). Germline V gene sequence: CDR1 LNHNV, CDR2 YYDKDF (reference sequence). Deletions cut 7 bases from V and 2 bases from J, with 14 bases between. The CDR3 length is 14 residues. Complete variable domain (other parts from reference TRBV15 and TRBJ2-5): DAMVIQNPRYQVTQFGKPVTLSCSQTLNHNVMYWYQQKSSQAPKLLFHYYDKDFNNEADTPDNFQSRRPNTSFCFLDIRSPGLGDTAMYLCATKNGGKQETQYFGPGTRLLVL.

The chain uses TRBV6-6 and TRBJ2-5; D unresolved. Trimming took 2 bases from V and 5 from J, leaving 12 bases between them. The length of the CDR3 is 14 residues. Germline V gene lookup returns CDR1 MNHNY and CDR2 SVGAGI (reference sequence). The CDR3 nucleotides are TGTGCCAGCAGTTACGGGCAGTACGTGGAGACCCAGTACTTC. Protein: CASSYGQYVETQYF.

V gene TRBV2 combines with J gene TRBJ2-3; no firm D call. The CDR3 is 12 residues long. Germline CDR1 SNHLY, CDR2 FYNNEI. V was trimmed by 6 bases and J by 6 bases, leaving 10 bases between them. The CDR3 DNA follows: TGTGCCAGCAGGGTAGATTCCGATACGCAGTATTTT. This sequence encodes CASRVDSDTQYF.

The chain uses TRBV7-6 and TRBJ2-1; 10 nucleotides agree with TRBD1. The CDR3 is 16 amino acids. Germline lookup yields CDR1 SGHVS and CDR2 FNYEAQ. Trimming cost V 0 bases and J 6 bases; bases outside gene matches: 5. The CDR3 DNA follows: TGTGCCAGCAGCTTAGCCGGGACAGGGGCGTTCAATGAGCAGTTCTTC. Amino acids: CASSLAGTGAFNEQFF.

In its sample, this clone was seen a few times. The chain recombines TRBV7-3 with TRBJ2-2, with D perhaps matching TRBD2 (6 bases). V was shortened by 5 bases and J by 2 bases, with 12 bases between the two germline ends. Germline assignment: CDR1 SGHTA and CDR2 FQGTGA. The length of the CDR3 is 15 residues. In nucleotides, the CDR3 is TGTGCCAGCAGCCCCCAGCGGGCCAACACCGGGGAGCTGTTTTTT. As protein: CASSPQRANTGELFF.

This clone has a single count. V is TRBV28 and J is TRBJ1-3; D gene uncertain. CDR3 length: 16 residues. Germline CDR1 and CDR2: MDHEN and SYDVKM. The V gene lost 0 bases and the J gene lost 0 bases, with 9 bases spanning the gap. Here the CDR3 reads CASSLWQLTSGNTIYF. The CDR3 coding sequence is TGTGCCAGCAGTTTATGGCAGTTAACCTCTGGAAACACCATATATTTT.

The genes are TRBV7-9 and TRBJ1-5; a weak D match, TRBD1 (5 bases). The CDR3 contains 15 residues. CDR1 SEHNR and CDR2 FQNEAQ come from the germline V gene (reference sequence). V shed 5 bases and J shed 0 bases, with 11 bases lying between them. This CDR3 is CASSPPGTSNQPQHF. CDR3 DNA sequence: TGTGCCAGCAGCCCCCCTGGGACTAGCAATCAGCCCCAGCATTTT.

The rearrangement uses TRBV29-1 and TRBJ2-5; TRBD1 matches at 10 bases. The germline gives CDR1 SQVTM, CDR2 ANQGSEA. This CDR3 region has 14 residues. V lost 3 bases to trimming and J lost 4 bases; unmatched junction nucleotides: 5. CDR3 coding DNA: TGCAGCGTTGAGGAGTGGACAGGGGGAGAGACCCAGTACTTC. Its protein product is CSVEEWTGGETQYF.

This clone was found once. The genes are TRBV18 and TRBJ2-6; D is possibly TRBD1 (6 bases). Germline CDR1 reads KGHSH; CDR2 reads LQKENI. V was trimmed by 5 bases and J by 0 bases, leaving 14 bases between them. This CDR3 region has 17 residues. The CDR3 DNA reads as TGTGCCAGCTCATTTCAGGGGATGGGCTCTGGGGCCAACGTCCTGACTTTC. Its protein is CASSFQGMGSGANVLTF.

The gene calls are TRBV7-3 and TRBJ2-3; D not resolved. Germline V gives CDR1 SGHTA, CDR2 FQGTGA. V was clipped by 2 bases and J by 6 bases, with 12 bases between them. The CDR3 consists of 14 residues. The CDR3 sequence: CASSLGPAPDTQYF. CDR3 bases: TGTGCCAGCAGCTTAGGACCCGCGCCGGATACGCAGTATTTT.

The chain employs TRBV14 and TRBJ2-3, with D possibly being TRBD1 (5 bases). Germline values: CDR1 SGHDN, CDR2 FVKESK. CDR3 length: 12 residues. V shed 4 bases and J shed 11 bases, with 13 bases lying between them. CDR3 region: CASSRYGRGQYF. CDR3 DNA sequence: TGTGCCAGCAGCCGATACGGTAGGGGGCAGTATTTT.

The chain recombines TRBV9 with TRBJ1-5; the match to TRBD1 covers 8 bases. This CDR3 comprises 16 residues. Germline V CDR1 and CDR2: SGDLS, YYNGEE. The V segment lost 0 bases and the J segment 4 bases; nucleotides outside the gene matches: 6. As DNA, the CDR3 is TGTGCCAGCAGCGTAGGGGGCAGGGGGCGGAATCAGCCCCAGCATTTT. Amino acid sequence: CASSVGGRGRNQPQHF.

This chain uses TRBV6-5 with TRBJ2-7; 7 bases map to TRBD1. The length of the CDR3 is 15 residues. The V and J ends lost 4 bases and 2 bases, in that order; junction bases with no gene match: 8. Germline-derived CDR1 and CDR2 are MNHEY and SVGAGI. The CDR3 spells CASSLSGGSTYEQYF. CDR3 DNA: TGTGCCAGCAGTTTATCAGGGGGTTCGACCTACGAGCAGTACTTC.

This clone showed up just a few times. The chain recombines TRBV27 with TRBJ2-7; 10 bases align to TRBD1. The germline V gene has CDR1 MNHEY and CDR2 SMNVEV (reference sequence). This CDR3 has 12 amino acids. The ends lost 6 bases at V and 7 bases at J; junction bases unmatched: 3. CDR3 amino acids: CASRRTGGEQYF. In nucleotides, the CDR3 is TGTGCCAGCAGGAGGACAGGGGGGGAGCAGTACTTC.